This entry features one TCR beta chain sequence. Method: immunoSEQ multiplex PCR; TCRdb's copy keeps in-frame clones and lacks some. Here the sample spans over 150,000 clones, around 96% being singletons. The data derive from a study of control samples from healthy donors and cancer patients. The sequencing input was blood. The TCR sequence derives from a middle-aged man in good health.

The CDR3 here is CASSPQRTGFFQPQHF. In nucleotides, the CDR3 is TGTGCCAGCTCACCTCAACGGACAGGGTTTTTTCAGCCCCAGCATTTT. The rearrangement links TRBV18 to TRBJ1-5; TRBD1 matches 8 bases. V trimming: 3 bases; J trimming: 6 bases; junction bases outside the gene matches: 10. The CDR3 is made up of 16 amino acids. From germline, CDR1 is KGHSH and CDR2 LQKENI.